This is a list of T cell receptor beta chains from one sample in a study of blood T cell repertoires in COVID-19. Generated by immunoSEQ multiplex PCR, the TCRdb table keeps only in-frame clones and is missing some. The sample carries under 200,000 clones, 84% recorded once. The sample taken for sequencing was peripheral blood. These TCRs come from a man between 65 and 85 years old with active or convalescent COVID-19. The CDR3 runs from the conserved cysteine through the conserved F or W. The D gene is left open where the match is weak. Size is stated for part of the rows, as once, few or many counts, or as a class when the clone is expanded.

j_call,v_call,d_call,clone_size,cdr3_aa
TRBJ2-5,TRBV9,TRBD1,-,CASSVDRGETQYF
TRBJ2-5,TRBV5-1,TRBD2,-,CASSSTGAGRGGETQYF
TRBJ1-1,TRBV6-5,-,-,CASSYSIRDPNTEAFF
TRBJ2-7,TRBV28,TRBD1,-,CASSEQGPTYEQYF
TRBJ2-3,TRBV2,-,-,CASSRLGLRNTDTQYF
TRBJ2-2,TRBV6-5,-,-,CASGLYTGELFF
TRBJ1-5,TRBV19,TRBD1,-,CASSIAGQYPFSNQPQHF
TRBJ2-1,TRBV12-3/TRBV12-4,-,-,CASSRGSEQFF
TRBJ1-3,TRBV4-3,-,-,CASSQGGGKGNTIYF
TRBJ1-2,TRBV6-6,TRBD1,-,CASRQGGVYGYTF
TRBJ1-4,TRBV24-1,-,few,CATSEPGDGSEKLFF
TRBJ2-7,TRBV30,TRBD2,-,CAWSQLAGWSEQYF
TRBJ2-1,TRBV24-1,TRBD2,-,CATSDPGLAGNNEQFF
TRBJ2-7,TRBV7-2,TRBD2,-,CASSWGLAGGSDEQYF
TRBJ2-3,TRBV7-6,TRBD2,-,CASSLGASGNTDTQYF
TRBJ2-1,TRBV7-9,-,-,CASSDAGGDNEQFF
TRBJ1-1,TRBV5-1,TRBD1,-,CASSLDRGNTEAFF
TRBJ2-1,TRBV29-1,-,-,CSVRTSGDEQFF
TRBJ2-7,TRBV28,-,few,CASSPTVFSSSYEQYF
TRBJ2-7,TRBV6-5,-,-,CASSSLLWAEQYF
TRBJ2-2,TRBV15,TRBD1,once,CATSRGDSTNTGELFF
TRBJ2-3,TRBV7-2,TRBD1,-,CASSLGLHDRVRQYF
TRBJ2-6,TRBV29-1,TRBD1,-,CSVGVRDRTISGANVLTF
TRBJ2-1,TRBV2,-,-,CASSESEGAMNEQFF
TRBJ2-5,TRBV2,TRBD2,many,CASGLGTTPETQYF
TRBJ2-5,TRBV5-1,-,-,CASLSRETQYF
TRBJ1-1,TRBV18,TRBD1,-,CASSPGTENTEAFF
TRBJ2-1,TRBV19,TRBD2,-,CASSIWTSGRARNNEQFF
TRBJ2-1,TRBV2,TRBD2,few,CASRAGTSYNEQFF
TRBJ2-3,TRBV25-1,-,-,CASSAPRGGADTQYF
TRBJ1-2,TRBV6-2/TRBV6-3,-,-,CASSFLAGGYGYTF
TRBJ1-4,TRBV18,-,-,CASSPLTGPNEKLFF
TRBJ2-1,TRBV9,TRBD2,-,CASSPTDFTSGYNEQFF
TRBJ1-5,TRBV30,-,-,CAWSVQGNEPQHF
TRBJ2-2,TRBV7-3,TRBD1,-,CASSFSTGVNTGELFF
TRBJ2-3,TRBV7-9,-,-,CASSSDMTSTDTQYF
TRBJ1-5,TRBV28,-,-,CASRYSRNSNQPQHF
TRBJ1-4,TRBV28,-,-,CASSLVRGEKLFF
TRBJ2-6,TRBV4-2,-,-,CASSQDRNSGANVLTF
TRBJ2-7,TRBV6-2/TRBV6-3,TRBD1,-,CASSYGTGIRYEQYF
TRBJ2-7,TRBV28,-,-,CASSLPRGEQYF
TRBJ1-5,TRBV19,-,-,CASSIQSNQPQHF
TRBJ2-2,TRBV6-5,-,-,CASRESFAGELFF
TRBJ2-1,TRBV7-6,TRBD2,once,CASSSTGGSNYNEQFF
TRBJ1-1,TRBV7-2,TRBD1,-,CASSLDRTRDRLAFF
TRBJ2-1,TRBV4-1,TRBD1,-,CASSFRDRGSYNEQFF
TRBJ1-5,TRBV11-2,-,-,CASSLDRRVGQPQHF
TRBJ1-1,TRBV6-2/TRBV6-3,-,-,CASSYSWGAEAFF
TRBJ2-5,TRBV25-1,TRBD1,-,CASSEGQGNQETQYF
TRBJ1-1,TRBV12-3/TRBV12-4,-,-,CAVKGGGETEAFF
TRBJ2-1,TRBV9,TRBD1,-,CASSARQGGSYNEQFF
TRBJ2-5,TRBV5-6,-,-,CASSLVSGAEETQYF
TRBJ2-1,TRBV29-1,TRBD2,-,CSARTSAYNEQFF
TRBJ2-7,TRBV27,TRBD1,-,CASSLGTGDEQYF
TRBJ1-3,TRBV9,-,-,CASSSGVSGNTIYF
TRBJ1-6,TRBV19,TRBD1,-,CASSYGQGNSPLHF
TRBJ1-5,TRBV6-5,TRBD1,-,CASTADRVGNQPQHF